Below are 20 T cell receptor beta chains sequenced from a single sample in a study of T cells expressing NK-cell markers. Following a re-call of the 5' RACE reads, TCRdb has one entry per CDR3 protein and lacks DNA. This repertoire comprises about 460,000 distinct CDR3 sequences; its ten largest clones make up approximately 1.4%. Sequencing used blood T cells: a sorted CD56 or NKG2C T cell subset, CD4+ or CD8+ T cells, or bulk PBMC T cells (not recorded which). Receptor source: a woman aged 50 to 60 in good health.

V gene TRBV6-9 combines with J gene TRBJ1-6; TCRdb reports TRBD1, a call that lacks DNA to check it against. The length of the CDR3 is 15 residues. Germline CDR1 MNHGY, CDR2 SVAAGI. CDR3 region: CASSYPRSGDEALHF.

V gene TRBV6-2 or TRBV6-3 combines with J gene TRBJ2-7; the D gene TCRdb calls, TRBD2, cannot be checked with no DNA. Germline CDR1 reads MNHEY; CDR2 reads SVGEGT. The CDR3 consists of 15 residues. The CDR3 reads CASRSGTSGSSGQYF.

V usage is TRBV20-1 and J usage is TRBJ2-2; TCRdb lists TRBD1, though no DNA is available to test this call. This CDR3 contains 14 residues. Germline CDR1 and CDR2: DFQATT and SNEGSKA (reference sequence). The CDR3 loop is CSASRGDAPGELFF.

The rearrangement links TRBV24-1 to TRBJ2-1; the D call of TRBD2 rests on TCRdb alone, since no DNA is present to check it. The CDR3 is 16 residues long. Germline-derived CDR1 and CDR2 are KGHDR and SFDVKD. The CDR3 is CATSDNGLAVYNEQFF.

The chain recombines TRBV20-1 with TRBJ2-4; there is no DNA to check the TCRdb D call of TRBD1. Germline CDR1 and CDR2: DFQATT and SNEGSKA (reference sequence). The length of the CDR3 is 14 residues. The CDR3 region is CSARTGGTKNIQYF.

This chain links TRBV7-9 with TRBJ1-1; TCRdb's D gene call, TRBD1, goes unchecked for lack of DNA. Germline CDR1 and CDR2: SEHNR and FQNEAQ (reference sequence). The CDR3 sequence is 16 residues long. This CDR3 is CASSPGQGKGNTEAFF. Variable domain in full (rest from reference TRBV7-9 and TRBJ1-1): DTGVSQNPRHKITKRGQNVTFRCDPISEHNRLYWYRQTLGQGPEFLTYFQNEAQLEKSRLLSDRFSAERPKGSFSTLEIQRTEQGDSAMYLCASSPGQGKGNTEAFFGQGTRLTVV.

The J gene is TRBJ2-3, the V gene TRBV4-1; the TCRdb call, TRBD2, lacks DNA for checking. CDR3 size: 18 residues. Germline CDR1 and CDR2: MGHRA and YSYEKL. CDR3 sequence reads: CASSQEERGRGGTDTQYF.

The chain recombines TRBV2 with TRBJ2-5. Germline V lookup: CDR1 SNHLY, CDR2 FYNNEI. The length of the CDR3 is 13 residues. The CDR3: CASEGSVQETQYF.

This chain joins TRBV13 and TRBJ2-7. The CDR3 contains 13 residues. The V gene's germline CDR1 is PRHDT and CDR2 FYEKMQ (reference sequence). This CDR3 is CASSIGQPYEQYF.

V and J are TRBV7-3 and TRBJ2-1; absent DNA, TCRdb's TRBD2 call cannot be checked. The CDR3 loop spans 17 amino acids. Germline CDR1 reads SGHTA; CDR2 reads FQGTGA. This chain's CDR3 is CASSYEASGSSYNEQFF.

The rearrangement joins TRBV5-1 to TRBJ2-5; absent DNA, TCRdb's TRBD2 call cannot be checked. CDR1 is SGHRS and CDR2 is YFSETQ in the germline V gene. The CDR3 has 16 amino acids. CDR3: CASSLRGDIFQETQYF.

The rearrangement joins TRBV6-5 to TRBJ1-4; with no DNA, the TCRdb D assignment of TRBD1 cannot be verified. The germline V gene encodes CDR1 MNHEY and CDR2 SVGAGI. The CDR3 runs 16 residues. This CDR3 is CASSLDYDRTNEKLFF.

The chain links TRBV20-1 to TRBJ2-3; TCRdb calls TRBD2, which cannot be checked without DNA. The length of the CDR3 is 17 residues. Germline V gene data show CDR1 as DFQATT and CDR2 as SNEGSKA (reference sequence). The CDR3 protein is CSAPSGRATRNTDTQYF.

This sequence joins TRBV7-3 and TRBJ2-3; TCRdb's assignment of TRBD2 cannot be checked, as there is no DNA. Germline V gene data show CDR1 as SGHTA and CDR2 as FQGTGA. The CDR3 has 15 residues. CDR3 in amino acids: CASRRGLAGADTQYF.

This chain links TRBV7-2 with TRBJ2-5; TCRdb's assignment of TRBD1 cannot be checked, as there is no DNA. This CDR3 has 15 amino acids. Germline assignment: CDR1 SGHTA and CDR2 FQGNSA. The CDR3 sequence: CASSSGTGGLETQYF.

CDR3 protein: CASSVGGPRDTQYF. J is TRBJ2-3 and V is TRBV10-1; TCRdb reports TRBD1, a call that lacks DNA to check it against. CDR3 length: 14 residues. Germline loops: CDR1 WNHNN, CDR2 SYGVQD (reference sequence).

The V call is TRBV12-3 or TRBV12-4, the J call TRBJ2-6; TCRdb proposes TRBD1, but this gene call is untestable without DNA. The CDR3 runs to 18 residues. CDR3 sequence reads: CASRKGGTGGSGANVLTF.

The CDR3 sequence is CSARDGQFLGKLPYF. The rearrangement uses TRBV20-1 and TRBJ2-7; TCRdb's D call, TRBD2, is unchecked because there is no DNA. The CDR3 sequence is 15 residues long. CDR1 is DFQATT and CDR2 is SNEGSKA in the germline V gene (reference sequence).

The rearrangement joins TRBV12-3 or TRBV12-4 to TRBJ2-3; the TRBD2 assignment by TCRdb is unverifiable without DNA. There are 23 residues in the CDR3. CDR3 sequence reads: CASSFGFWEIVEGSGTGTDTQYF.

The chain joins TRBV4-1 to TRBJ1-1. Germline assignment: CDR1 MGHRA and CDR2 YSYEKL. CDR3 size: 18 residues. This CDR3 is CASSQDSLLGRMNTEAFF.